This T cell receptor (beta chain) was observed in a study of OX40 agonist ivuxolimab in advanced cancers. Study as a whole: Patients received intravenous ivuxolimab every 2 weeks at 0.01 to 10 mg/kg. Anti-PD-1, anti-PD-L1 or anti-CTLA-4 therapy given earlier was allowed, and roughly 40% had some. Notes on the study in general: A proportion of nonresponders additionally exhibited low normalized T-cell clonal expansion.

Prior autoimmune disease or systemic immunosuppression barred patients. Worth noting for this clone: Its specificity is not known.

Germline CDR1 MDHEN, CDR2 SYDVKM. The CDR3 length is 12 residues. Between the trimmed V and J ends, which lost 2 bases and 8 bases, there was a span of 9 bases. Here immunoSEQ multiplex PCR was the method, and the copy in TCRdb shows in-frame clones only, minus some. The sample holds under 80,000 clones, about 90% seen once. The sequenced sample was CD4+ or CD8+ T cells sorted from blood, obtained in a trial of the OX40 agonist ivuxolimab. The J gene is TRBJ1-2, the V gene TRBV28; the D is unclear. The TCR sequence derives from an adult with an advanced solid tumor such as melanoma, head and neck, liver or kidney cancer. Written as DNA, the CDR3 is TGTGCCAGCAGTTTAGGCATGGGGGGCTACACCTTC. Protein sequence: CASSLGMGGYTF.